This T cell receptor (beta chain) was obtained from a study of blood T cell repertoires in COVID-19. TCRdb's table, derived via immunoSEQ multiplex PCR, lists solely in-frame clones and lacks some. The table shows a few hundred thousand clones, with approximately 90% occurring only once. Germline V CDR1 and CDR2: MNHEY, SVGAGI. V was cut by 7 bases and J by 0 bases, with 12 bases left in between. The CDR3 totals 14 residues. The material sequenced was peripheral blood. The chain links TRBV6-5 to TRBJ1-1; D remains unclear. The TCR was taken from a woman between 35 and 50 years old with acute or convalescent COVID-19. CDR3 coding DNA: TGTGCCAGCACAGGCAGTAGTATGAACACTGAAGCTTTCTTT. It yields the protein CASTGSSMNTEAFF.